Listed below are T cell receptor beta chains from one sample, sequenced in a study of OX40 agonist ivuxolimab in advanced cancers. The assay was immunoSEQ multiplex PCR, and TCRdb's table has in-frame clones only and misses some. Found here are 100,000 to 150,000 clones, 90% to 95% of them singletons; the top ten hold approximately 0.15%. The sample consisted of CD4+ or CD8+ T cells sorted from blood, taken in a trial of the OX40 agonist ivuxolimab. These receptors were collected from an adult with an advanced solid tumor such as melanoma, head and neck, liver or kidney cancer. Both conserved end residues are part of each CDR3. A D gene is named only where the DNA matches it firmly. Size values are once, few and many counts, or a class for expanded clones, and some rows have none.

j_call d_call clone_size v_call cdr3_aa cdr3_nt
TRBJ2-1 TRBD2 NA TRBV4-2 CASSQDLAGAYGEQFF TGTGCCAGCAGCCAAGACTTGGCGGGAGCCTACGGTGAGCAGTTCTTC
TRBJ2-5 NA once TRBV7-9 CASSLDLGIQETQYF TGTGCCAGCAGCTTAGATTTAGGAATACAAGAGACCCAGTACTTC
TRBJ1-4 NA NA TRBV10-3 CAISESWVPNEKLFF TGTGCCATCAGTGAGTCATGGGTACCTAATGAAAAACTGTTTTTT
TRBJ2-7 NA NA TRBV28 CASSTQGGYEQYF TGTGCCAGCAGTACCCAGGGGGGGTACGAGCAGTACTTC
TRBJ2-2 NA NA TRBV5-4 CASSLVRGHGELFF TGTGCCAGCAGCTTGGTACGGGGCCACGGGGAGCTGTTTTTT
TRBJ1-5 NA NA TRBV7-2 CASSGTSNPGQPQHF TGTGCCAGCAGCGGGACTTCCAACCCCGGGCAGCCCCAGCATTTT
TRBJ2-7 NA once TRBV5-1 CASSFSPLYEQYF TGCGCCAGCAGCTTTTCCCCTCTTTACGAGCAGTACTTC
TRBJ2-3 TRBD2 NA TRBV9 CASSGTVAGGANTQYF TGTGCCAGCAGCGGAACAGTAGCGGGGGGGGCAAATACGCAGTATTTT
TRBJ2-4 TRBD2 NA TRBV28 CASSSPAGGRVNIQYF TGTGCCAGCAGTTCCCCAGCGGGAGGGCGTGTAAACATTCAGTACTTC
TRBJ2-1 NA NA TRBV6-5 CASRSDRSSYNEQFF TGTGCCAGCAGATCCGACAGAAGCTCCTACAATGAGCAGTTCTTC
TRBJ2-5 NA NA TRBV21-1 CASSTPGQGAGETQYF TGTGCCAGCAGCACACCGGGACAGGGGGCTGGAGAGACCCAGTACTTC
TRBJ1-2 NA NA TRBV6-1 CAIQSGINYGYTF TGTGCCATTCAAAGCGGGATAAATTATGGCTACACCTTC
TRBJ2-1 NA NA TRBV7-3 CAGRISSYNEQFF TGTGCCGGACGGATCAGCTCCTACAATGAGCAGTTCTTC
TRBJ1-4 NA NA TRBV5-1 CASSLGGGSTNEKLFF TGCGCCAGCAGCTTGGGGGGCGGCTCAACTAATGAAAAACTGTTTTTT
TRBJ1-6 TRBD1 NA TRBV7-9 CASSRDRNSPLHF TGTGCCAGCAGCCGGGACAGAAATTCACCCCTCCACTTT
TRBJ2-3 TRBD2 NA TRBV2 CASTRLAGITDTQYF TGTGCCAGCACCCGACTAGCGGGGATCACAGATACGCAGTATTTT
TRBJ2-1 NA NA TRBV5-1 CASSLGSGGPNEQFF TGCGCCAGCAGCTTGGGCTCCGGGGGGCCCAATGAGCAGTTCTTC
TRBJ1-1 NA NA TRBV6-1 CASRGGITTEAFF TGTGCCAGCAGAGGGGGAATAACCACTGAAGCTTTCTTT
TRBJ1-6 NA NA TRBV2 CASSGKLEGPLHF TGTGCCAGCAGTGGGAAGCTCGAGGGACCCCTCCACTTT
TRBJ1-1 NA NA TRBV6-4 CAGRGMNTEAFF TGTGCCGGCAGGGGTATGAACACTGAAGCTTTCTTT
TRBJ2-1 TRBD2 NA TRBV10-3 CATGAGTSGRSEQFF TGTGCCACCGGCGCCGGGACTAGCGGGAGGAGTGAGCAGTTCTTC
TRBJ2-1 TRBD2 NA TRBV7-9 CASSGGTSGYSYNEQFF TGTGCCAGCAGCGGTGGGACTAGCGGTTACTCCTACAATGAGCAGTTCTTC
TRBJ1-1 TRBD1 once TRBV5-4 CASSPETGGLTEAFF TGTGCCAGCAGCCCAGAAACAGGGGGCTTAACTGAAGCTTTCTTT
TRBJ1-2 NA NA TRBV6-5 CASSTQGPNYGYTF TGTGCCAGCAGTACCCAGGGCCCAAACTATGGCTACACCTTC
TRBJ2-1 TRBD2 NA TRBV12-5 CASGLGLAGANEQFF TGTGCTAGTGGTTTGGGACTAGCGGGAGCTAATGAGCAGTTCTTC
TRBJ1-2 TRBD1 NA TRBV28 CASSSLDRASQGYTF TGTGCCAGCAGTTCTCTGGACAGGGCATCTCAGGGCTACACCTTC
TRBJ2-7 NA NA TRBV5-1 CASSLGGRTYEQYF TGCGCCAGCAGCTTGGGAGGCAGAACCTACGAGCAGTACTTC
TRBJ2-7 TRBD1 once TRBV2 CASRWGGGDSLYF TGTGCCAGCAGGTGGGGCGGTGGGGACAGCTTGTACTTC
TRBJ2-2 NA NA TRBV7-2 CASSLRGGTGELFF TGTGCCAGCAGCTTAAGAGGCGGAACCGGGGAGCTGTTTTTT
TRBJ2-7 NA NA TRBV14 CASSLTRGLGSYEQYF TGTGCCAGCAGCCTTACCCGGGGGTTGGGGTCCTACGAGCAGTACTTC
TRBJ1-2 NA NA TRBV7-8 CASSLVAENYGYTF TGTGCCAGCAGCTTAGTGGCGGAAAACTATGGCTACACCTTC
TRBJ1-1 NA NA TRBV10-1 CASFGRCTEAFF TGCGCCAGCTTCGGGAGATGCACTGAAGCTTTCTTT
TRBJ2-3 TRBD2 NA TRBV7-2 CASSPRQRGPTDTQYF TGTGCCAGCAGCCCCCGACAGCGGGGGCCCACTGATACGCAGTATTTT
TRBJ2-7 NA once TRBV2 CASTGGLYEQYF TGTGCCAGCACTGGGGGGCTGTACGAGCAGTACTTC
TRBJ2-5 NA NA TRBV5-1 CASSLAGQGETQYF TGCGCCAGCAGCTTGGCCGGTCAGGGCGAGACCCAGTACTTC
TRBJ1-1 NA NA TRBV5-6 CASSLAGGLATEAFF TGTGCCAGCAGCTTGGCGGGTGGGCTCGCCACTGAAGCTTTCTTT
TRBJ2-1 NA NA TRBV7-7 CASSPTLGGEQFF TGTGCCAGCAGCCCTACCCTTGGCGGCGAGCAGTTCTTC
TRBJ2-3 TRBD2 NA TRBV5-1 CASSYGLAGGPDTQYF TGCGCCAGCAGCTACGGACTAGCGGGAGGACCAGATACGCAGTATTTT
TRBJ2-3 TRBD2 NA TRBV6-6 CASSSGLAGTDTQYF TGTGCCAGCAGTTCGGGACTAGCGGGCACAGATACGCAGTATTTT
TRBJ2-3 TRBD2 NA TRBV27 CASSSRGGQADTQYF TGTGCCAGCAGTTCGCGGGGGGGGCAAGCGGATACGCAGTATTTT
TRBJ2-1 NA NA TRBV27 CASSFLTGYNEQFF TGTGCCAGCAGTTTCCTTACAGGGTACAATGAGCAGTTCTTC
TRBJ2-2 NA NA TRBV6-1 CASSEGVGSTGELFF TGTGCCAGCAGTGAAGGGGTTGGGAGCACCGGGGAGCTGTTTTTT
TRBJ2-1 NA NA TRBV10-1 CASSEPGLSDEQFF TGCGCCAGCAGTGAGCCCGGACTGAGCGATGAGCAGTTCTTC
TRBJ2-3 TRBD1 NA TRBV5-1 CASSLFRDRETDTQYF TGCGCCAGCAGCTTGTTTCGAGACAGGGAAACAGATACGCAGTATTTT
TRBJ1-5 NA NA TRBV27 CASSGSRGGRYQPQHF TGTGCCAGCAGTGGGTCTAGGGGGGGCAGGTATCAGCCCCAGCATTTT
TRBJ1-3 NA NA TRBV5-6 CASSFRRTSGNTIYF TGTGCCAGCAGCTTCCGACGGACCTCTGGAAACACCATATATTTT
TRBJ2-7 TRBD1 NA TRBV18 CASSPLPGQGKEQYF TGTGCCAGCTCACCACTTCCGGGACAGGGTAAAGAGCAGTACTTC
TRBJ2-7 TRBD2 NA TRBV30 CALGGTSGYEQYF TGTGCCTTGGGGGGGACTAGCGGCTACGAGCAGTACTTC
TRBJ2-1 NA once TRBV6-1 CASSSRGGQEQFF TGTGCCAGCAGCTCCCGAGGAGGACAGGAGCAGTTCTTC
TRBJ2-5 NA NA TRBV5-1 CASSLVPGPETQYF TGCGCCAGCAGCTTGGTCCCAGGGCCAGAGACCCAGTACTTC
TRBJ1-3 NA NA TRBV4-1 CASSPRVLSGNTIYF TGCGCCAGCAGCCCCCGGGTCCTCTCTGGAAACACCATATATTTT